A selection of T cell receptor beta chains follows, all from one sample in a study of neurological immune-mediated disorders. TCRdb re-called the 5' RACE reads through MiXCR, storing one row per CDR3 protein. The data contain around 76,000 distinct CDR3 sequences, 10% of them singletons. Material: PBMCs. The receptors stem from a man aged 25 to 45 in good health. Both conserved end residues are part of each CDR3. The D gene is left open where the match is weak. Size is stated for part of the rows, as once, few or many counts, or as a class when the clone is expanded.

V gene	D gene	clone size	J gene	CDR3 protein	CDR3 DNA
TRBV11-2	.	many	TRBJ2-7	CASSRVSDEQYF	TGTGCCAGCAGCCGGGTCTCCGACGAGCAGTACTTC
TRBV5-4	TRBD2	.	TRBJ2-3	CASTHRGGRAPDTQCF	TGTGCCAGCACCCACCGAGGCGGGAGGGCCCCAGATACGCAGTGTTTT
TRBV5-1	.	many	TRBJ2-3	CASTQQTDTQYF	TGCGCCAGCACCCAACAGACAGATACGCAGTATTTT
TRBV7-9	.	many	TRBJ1-5	CASSTGDTPYQPQHF	TGTGCCAGCAGCACAGGTGATACTCCCTATCAGCCCCAGCATTTT
TRBV28	.	many	TRBJ1-1	CASSHNHEAFF	TGTGCCAGCAGCCACAATCACGAAGCTTTCTTT
TRBV20-1	.	many	TRBJ2-7	CSARGGPNYEQYF	TGCAGTGCTAGAGGGGGACCCAACTACGAGCAGTACTTC
TRBV12-3/TRBV12-4	.	many	TRBJ1-5	CASSLGGSNQPQHF	TGTGCCAGCAGTTTAGGGGGCAGCAATCAGCCCCAGCATTTT
TRBV28	.	many	TRBJ2-7	CASSLSAGNYEQYF	TGTGCCAGCAGTTTAAGTGCTGGGAACTACGAGCAGTACTTC
TRBV20-1	.	few	TRBJ2-2	CSAKGAGIGTGELFF	TGCAGTGCCAAAGGGGCAGGGATTGGCACCGGGGAGCTGTTTTTT
TRBV5-1	.	many	TRBJ1-6	CASSFQGRAGDSPLHF	TGCGCCAGCAGCTTCCAGGGTCGTGCTGGAGATTCACCCCTCCACTTT
TRBV7-9	.	many	TRBJ2-7	CASSLPLEGASEQYF	TGTGCCAGCAGCTTACCCCTGGAGGGGGCTTCCGAGCAGTACTTC
TRBV5-5	.	.	TRBJ2-2	CASSLWQSYTGELFF	TGTGCCAGCAGCTTGTGGCAGAGCTACACCGGGGAGCTGTTTTTT
TRBV20-1	.	many	TRBJ2-1	CSARVPRSYNEQFF	TGCAGTGCTAGAGTTCCCCGGAGCTACAATGAGCAGTTCTTC
TRBV20-1	TRBD1	many	TRBJ1-2	CSATMLRTGFGYTF	TGCAGTGCGACGATGCTCCGGACAGGGTTTGGCTACACCTTC
TRBV15	TRBD2	many	TRBJ2-7	CATSPKTSNYEQYF	TGTGCCACCAGCCCCAAGACTAGCAACTACGAGCAGTACTTC
TRBV18	.	many	TRBJ2-7	CASSPYKSYEQYF	TGTGCCAGCTCACCATATAAGTCCTACGAGCAGTACTTC
TRBV7-2	.	many	TRBJ2-3	CASSFYLDTQYF	TGTGCCAGCAGCTTCTACCTTGATACGCAGTATTTT
TRBV28	.	many	TRBJ1-5	CASMQGNQPQHF	TGTGCCAGTATGCAGGGTAATCAGCCCCAGCATTTT
TRBV7-2	TRBD1	many	TRBJ2-1	CASSLDRVGGQFF	TGTGCCAGCAGCTTGGACAGGGTCGGCGGGCAGTTCTTC
TRBV7-9	TRBD2	many	TRBJ2-1	CASSSHLAGGLNEQFF	TGTGCCAGCAGCTCACATCTAGCGGGAGGGCTCAATGAGCAGTTCTTC
TRBV12-3/TRBV12-4	.	many	TRBJ2-7	CASSSEGPYEQYF	TGTGCCAGCAGTTCCGAGGGACCCTACGAGCAGTACTTC
TRBV7-2	.	many	TRBJ2-7	CASTQGRFGEQYF	TGTGCCAGCACCCAGGGACGTTTCGGGGAGCAGTACTTC
TRBV29-1	TRBD1	many	TRBJ1-3	CSVHRGSGNTIYF	TGCAGCGTTCACAGGGGCTCTGGAAACACCATATATTTT
TRBV6-2/TRBV6-3	TRBD1	many	TRBJ2-6	CASSPTGAGANVLTF	TGTGCCAGCAGCCCTACAGGGGCTGGGGCCAACGTCCTGACTTTC
TRBV7-2	.	many	TRBJ1-4	CASSLALGANEKLFF	TGTGCCAGCAGCTTAGCGCTGGGGGCTAATGAAAAACTGTTTTTT
TRBV10-3	TRBD2	many	TRBJ2-5	CAISASGTSFQETQYF	TGTGCCATCAGTGCCTCCGGGACTAGCTTTCAAGAGACCCAGTACTTC
TRBV29-1	.	many	TRBJ2-7	CSVERSYEQYF	TGCAGCGTTGAGAGAAGCTACGAGCAGTACTTC
TRBV24-1	.	many	TRBJ2-5	CATALGQVARETQYF	TGTGCCACCGCCTTGGGGCAGGTCGCAAGGGAGACCCAGTACTTC
TRBV5-1	TRBD2	many	TRBJ2-7	CASSLGGRAEYEQYF	TGCGCCAGCAGCTTGGGGGGGAGGGCCGAATACGAGCAGTACTTC
TRBV6-6	TRBD2	many	TRBJ2-7	CASSYASPSGGYEQYF	TGTGCCAGCAGTTACGCGTCCCCTAGCGGGGGCTACGAGCAGTACTTC
TRBV6-5	.	many	TRBJ1-2	CASRLGTLAGYTF	TGTGCCAGCAGACTTGGGACACTCGCTGGCTACACCTTC
TRBV20-1	.	few	TRBJ1-3	CSARDDGTLNTIYF	TGCAGTGCTAGAGATGACGGGACGCTAAACACCATATATTTT
TRBV12-3/TRBV12-4	.	many	TRBJ2-7	CASSLGAGLHEQYF	TGTGCCAGCAGTTTGGGGGCGGGACTCCACGAGCAGTACTTC
TRBV28	TRBD1	.	TRBJ1-4	CANSLYRDSANEKLFF	TGTGCCAACAGTTTATATCGGGACAGCGCTAATGAAAAACTGTTTTTT
TRBV12-3/TRBV12-4	TRBD1	few	TRBJ2-1	CASRATGTGGTEQFF	TGTGCCAGCAGAGCAACCGGGACAGGGGGCACTGAGCAGTTCTTC
TRBV2	TRBD1	many	TRBJ1-1	CASRGDRANTEAFF	TGTGCCAGCAGGGGGGACAGGGCGAACACTGAAGCTTTCTTT
TRBV7-8	TRBD2	many	TRBJ2-2	CASSLRGGPGTGELFF	TGTGCCAGCAGCTTGCGGGGAGGGCCAGGCACCGGGGAGCTGTTTTTT
TRBV5-1	.	many	TRBJ2-6	CASSLPGTPNSGANVLTF	TGCGCCAGCAGCTTGCCCGGGACACCAAACTCTGGGGCCAACGTCCTGACTTTC
TRBV14	.	many	TRBJ2-2	CASSQMWSTGELFF	TGTGCCAGCAGCCAAATGTGGAGTACCGGGGAGCTGTTTTTT
TRBV20-1	.	many	TRBJ2-7	CSVRSGQYEQYF	TGCAGTGTCCGGAGCGGACAATACGAGCAGTACTTC
TRBV5-1	.	many	TRBJ2-7	CASSSVYTKAGDYEQYF	TGCGCCAGCAGCTCTGTTTACACGAAGGCAGGTGACTACGAGCAGTACTTC
TRBV12-3/TRBV12-4	.	many	TRBJ2-2	CASTLAGPTGELFF	TGTGCCAGCACTTTGGCGGGCCCAACCGGGGAGCTGTTTTTT
TRBV10-2	TRBD1	many	TRBJ2-1	CASSRDSSYNEQFF	TGCGCCAGCAGCCGGGACAGCTCCTACAATGAGCAGTTCTTC
TRBV5-1	TRBD1	many	TRBJ2-7	CASSLGGKNRDRPPYEQYF	TGCGCCAGCAGCTTGGGGGGGAAGAACCGGGACAGGCCTCCCTACGAGCAGTACTTC
TRBV7-3	TRBD2	many	TRBJ2-3	CASSLGELAGTDTQYF	TGTGCCAGCAGCCTGGGGGAACTAGCGGGAACAGATACGCAGTATTTT
TRBV28	.	.	TRBJ2-3	CASSASSTDTQYF	TGTGCCAGCAGTGCGTCTAGCACAGATACGCAGTATTTT
TRBV15	.	many	TRBJ2-7	CATRKPDHLYEQYF	TGTGCCACCAGAAAGCCGGACCACCTCTACGAGCAGTACTTC
TRBV12-3/TRBV12-4	.	many	TRBJ2-3	CASSGLGTTDTQYF	TGTGCCAGCAGTGGCCTGGGGACCACAGATACGCAGTATTTT
TRBV5-1	TRBD1	many	TRBJ1-2	CASSPETGYGYTF	TGCGCCAGCAGCCCCGAGACAGGGTATGGCTACACCTTC
TRBV2	.	many	TRBJ2-1	CASSTQSSYNEQFF	TGTGCCAGCAGCACGCAGAGCTCCTACAATGAGCAGTTCTTC